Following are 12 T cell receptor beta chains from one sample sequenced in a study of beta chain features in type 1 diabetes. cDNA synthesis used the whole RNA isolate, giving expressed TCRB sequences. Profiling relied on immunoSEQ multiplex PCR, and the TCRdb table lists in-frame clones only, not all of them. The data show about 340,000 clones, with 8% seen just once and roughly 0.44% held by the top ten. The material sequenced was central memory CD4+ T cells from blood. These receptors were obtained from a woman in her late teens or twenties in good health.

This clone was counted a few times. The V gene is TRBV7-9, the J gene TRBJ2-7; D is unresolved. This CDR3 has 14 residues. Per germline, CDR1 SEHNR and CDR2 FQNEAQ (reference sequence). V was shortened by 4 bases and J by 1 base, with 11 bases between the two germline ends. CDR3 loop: CASSSDGLSYEQYF. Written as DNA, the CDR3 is TGTGCCAGCAGCTCGGACGGGCTTTCCTACGAGCAGTACTTC.

In DNA, the CDR3 is TGTGCCAGCCGCGCAAACACTGAAGCTTTCTTT. Amino acid sequence: CASRANTEAFF. The gene calls are TRBV2 and TRBJ1-1, with unresolved D. Germline V CDR1 and CDR2: SNHLY, FYNNEI. The CDR3 is made up of 11 amino acids. V shed 8 bases and J shed 2 bases, with 6 bases lying between them.

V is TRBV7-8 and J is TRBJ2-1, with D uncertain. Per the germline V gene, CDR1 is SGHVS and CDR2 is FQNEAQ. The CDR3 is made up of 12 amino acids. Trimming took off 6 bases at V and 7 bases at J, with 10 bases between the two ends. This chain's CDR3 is CASRISRNEQFF. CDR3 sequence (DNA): TGTGCCAGCAGAATCTCGCGGAATGAGCAGTTCTTC.

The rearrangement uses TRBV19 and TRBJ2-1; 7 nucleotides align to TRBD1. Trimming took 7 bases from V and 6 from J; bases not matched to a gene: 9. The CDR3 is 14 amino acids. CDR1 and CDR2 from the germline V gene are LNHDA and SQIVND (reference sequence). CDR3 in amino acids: CASTARGYSNEQFF. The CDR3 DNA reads TGTGCCAGTACCGCCAGGGGGTACTCCAATGAGCAGTTCTTC.

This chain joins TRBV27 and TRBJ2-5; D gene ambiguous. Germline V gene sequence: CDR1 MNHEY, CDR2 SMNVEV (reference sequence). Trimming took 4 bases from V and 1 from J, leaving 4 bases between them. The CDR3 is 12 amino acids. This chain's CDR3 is CASSSSQETQYF. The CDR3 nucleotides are TGTGCCAGCAGTTCATCCCAAGAGACCCAGTACTTC.

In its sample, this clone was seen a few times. Written as DNA, the CDR3 is TGCAGCGTTGGGACTAGAAAAAACATTCAGTACTTC. It specifies CSVGTRKNIQYF. The rearrangement uses TRBV29-1 and TRBJ2-4, with TRBD2 matching 7 bases. The V gene end was trimmed by 4 bases and the J gene end by 4 bases; junction bases not matched to a gene: 1. Germline V gives CDR1 SQVTM, CDR2 ANQGSEA. The CDR3 loop spans 12 amino acids.

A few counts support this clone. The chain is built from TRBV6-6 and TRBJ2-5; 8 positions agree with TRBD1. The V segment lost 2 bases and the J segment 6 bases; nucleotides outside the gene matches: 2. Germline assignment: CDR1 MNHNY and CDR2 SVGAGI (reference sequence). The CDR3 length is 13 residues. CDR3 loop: CASSYGQGKTQYF. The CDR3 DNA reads TGTGCCAGCAGTTACGGACAGGGAAAGACCCAGTACTTC.

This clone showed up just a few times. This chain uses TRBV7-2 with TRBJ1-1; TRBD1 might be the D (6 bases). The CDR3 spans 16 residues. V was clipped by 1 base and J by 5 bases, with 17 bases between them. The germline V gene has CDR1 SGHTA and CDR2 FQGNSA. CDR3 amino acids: CASSLGGTFRDTEAFF. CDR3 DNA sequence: TGTGCCAGCAGCTTAGGAGGGACATTTCGGGATACTGAAGCTTTCTTT. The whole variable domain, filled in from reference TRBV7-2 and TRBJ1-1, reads GAGVSQSPSNKVTEKGKDVELRCDPISGHTALYWYRQSLGQGLEFLIYFQGNSAPDKSGLPSDRFSAERTGGSVSTLTIQRTQQEDSAVYLCASSLGGTFRDTEAFFGQGTRLTVV.

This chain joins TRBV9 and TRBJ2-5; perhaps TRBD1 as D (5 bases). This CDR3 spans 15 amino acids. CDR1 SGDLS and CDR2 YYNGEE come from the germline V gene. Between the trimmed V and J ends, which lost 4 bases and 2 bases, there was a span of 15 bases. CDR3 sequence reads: CASSISGIKQETQYF. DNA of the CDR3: TGTGCCAGCAGCATTTCAGGGATAAAACAAGAGACCCAGTACTTC.

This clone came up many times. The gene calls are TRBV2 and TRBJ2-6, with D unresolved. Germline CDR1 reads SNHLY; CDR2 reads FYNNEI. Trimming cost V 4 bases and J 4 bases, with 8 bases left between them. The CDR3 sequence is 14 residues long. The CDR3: CASSVAQGANVLTF. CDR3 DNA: TGTGCCAGCAGTGTGGCGCAGGGGGCCAACGTCCTGACTTTC. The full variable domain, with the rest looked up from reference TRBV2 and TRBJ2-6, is EPEVTQTPSHQVTQMGQEVILRCVPISNHLYFYWYRQILGQKVEFLVSFYNNEISEKSEIFDDQFSVERPDGSNFTLKIRSTKLEDSAMYFCASSVAQGANVLTFGAGSRLTVL.

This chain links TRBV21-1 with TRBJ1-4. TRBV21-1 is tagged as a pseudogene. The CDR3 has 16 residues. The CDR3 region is CASSKYLGGTNEKLFF. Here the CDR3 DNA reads TGTGCCAGCAGCAAATATCTCGGGGGGACTAATGAAAAACTGTTTTTT.

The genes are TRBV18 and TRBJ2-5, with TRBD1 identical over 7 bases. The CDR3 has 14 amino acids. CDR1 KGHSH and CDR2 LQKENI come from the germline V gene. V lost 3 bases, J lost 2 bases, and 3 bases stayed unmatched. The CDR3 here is CASSPGQIQETQYF. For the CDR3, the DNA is TGTGCCAGCTCACCGGGACAGATACAAGAGACCCAGTACTTC.